The 32 T cell receptor beta chains given below trace back to one sample, sequenced in a study of blood T cells in healthy people across ages. Alongside a J-beta primer mix, a sample-barcoded 5' primer served in a second PCR lasting roughly 6 to 12 cycles. TCRdb re-called the 5' RACE reads through MiXCR, storing one row per CDR3 protein. The sample gives roughly 500,000 distinct CDR3 sequences, roughly 29% of which show up once; roughly 20% is in the top ten. Sequencing input: blood. These receptors came from a woman in her sixties or seventies in good health.

Here the CDR3 reads CASSPFSGEATRETQYF. Here the CDR3 DNA reads TGTGCCAGCAGTCCTTTTAGCGGGGAGGCCACCAGGGAGACCCAGTACTTC. The V call is TRBV3-1, the J call TRBJ2-5; the match to TRBD2 covers 8 bases. The CDR3 extends over 17 amino acids. CDR1 is LGHDT and CDR2 is YNNKEL in the germline V gene (reference sequence). With 6 bases clipped from V and 5 bases from J, the junction kept 17 bases outside the gene matches.

This clonotype was detected a few times. This chain links TRBV9 with TRBJ2-2; D is possibly TRBD1 (6 bases). The CDR3 has 17 residues. CDR1 SGDLS and CDR2 YYNGEE come from the germline V gene. Deletions cut 0 bases from V and 5 bases from J, with 17 bases between. The CDR3 protein is CASSVGAGAGETGELFF. CDR3 sequence (DNA): TGTGCCAGCAGCGTAGGCGCAGGGGCCGGGGAGACCGGGGAGCTGTTTTTT.

The gene calls are TRBV9 and TRBJ2-1; 7 nucleotides line up with TRBD2. Germline V gene lookup returns CDR1 SGDLS and CDR2 YYNGEE. V shed 3 bases and J 2 bases; nucleotides not matched to a gene: 5. This CDR3 is built from 15 residues. CDR3 loop: CASSGEAGPYNEQFF. CDR3 sequence (DNA): TGTGCCAGCAGCGGCGAAGCGGGGCCCTACAATGAGCAGTTCTTC.

The rearrangement links TRBV5-1 to TRBJ2-2; no reliable D call. This CDR3 spans 15 amino acids. Germline CDR1 SGHRS, CDR2 YFSETQ. The germline V and J ends were trimmed by 0 bases and 6 bases, with 12 bases remaining between them. This CDR3 is CASSLAVVDPGELFF. The CDR3 coding sequence is TGCGCCAGCAGCTTGGCGGTAGTAGACCCCGGGGAGCTGTTTTTT.

This clonotype was counted at least ten times. The V call is TRBV18, the J call TRBJ1-1, with 7 bases matching TRBD1. The CDR3 runs to 16 residues. CDR1 and CDR2 (germline): KGHSH, LQKENI. V shed 5 bases and J 0 bases; nucleotides not matched to a gene: 9. The CDR3 DNA follows: TGTGCCAGCTCATCCTACAGGGGTGGGATGAACACTGAAGCTTTCTTT. Its translation: CASSSYRGGMNTEAFF.

A word on this clonotype: Relative to the germline gene, one junction end is altered; a read error may explain this. The gene calls are TRBV7-3 and TRBJ2-1, with D tentatively TRBD1 or TRBD2 (5 bases each). This CDR3 has 15 residues. Germline V lookup: CDR1 SGHTA, CDR2 FQGTGA. The CDR3 spells CASSLLSGMGETQHF. In DNA form, the CDR3 reads TGTGCCAGCAGCTTATTATCAGGGATGGGAGAGACCCAACACTTC.

The DNA of the CDR3 is TGTGCCATCAGTGAGTCAGACTTGACAGCTGGGGTGACCCAGTACTTC. Amino acid sequence: CAISESDLTAGVTQYF. V and J are TRBV10-3 and TRBJ2-1, with a weak D call TRBD1 (5 bases). The DNA end lines up better with TRBJ2-5; the J call may be wrong. This CDR3 is 16 amino acids long. The germline gives CDR1 ENHRY, CDR2 SYGVKD.

The gene calls are TRBV6-1 and TRBJ1-5; 7 bases are a match to TRBD1. Germline V CDR1 and CDR2: MNHNS, SASEGT. The trim removed 6 bases at V and 9 bases at J, leaving 8 bases unmatched. The length of the CDR3 is 13 residues. CDR3 DNA sequence: TGTGCCAGCAGGACGGACAGGACCGGGCCCCAGCATTTT. The encoded protein is CASRTDRTGPQHF.

The chain has TRBV5-5 and TRBJ2-7; 9 bases are a match to TRBD2. The J call is in doubt because the DNA end fits TRBJ2-1 better. Per the germline V gene, CDR1 is SGHKS and CDR2 is YYEKEE (reference sequence). CDR3 length: 13 amino acids. The CDR3 DNA follows: TGTGCCAGCTTCTATGGCGGGAGGGATGAGCAGTTCTTC. This sequence encodes CASFYGGRDEQFF.

A few counts support this clonotype. The V gene is TRBV3-1, the J gene TRBJ2-2, with a weak D call TRBD2 (5 bases). CDR3 size: 15 residues. Germline CDR1 is LGHDT and CDR2 is YNNKEL (reference sequence). Trimming took off 0 bases at V and 3 bases at J, with 8 bases between the two ends. The CDR3 here is CASSQESLDTGELFF. CDR3 in DNA: TGTGCCAGCAGCCAAGAGTCACTAGACACCGGGGAGCTGTTTTTT.

This chain links TRBV7-2 with TRBJ1-2, with no clear D. Trimming left V 4 bases short and J 7 bases short, with 13 bases between. Germline V gene data show CDR1 as SGHTA and CDR2 as FQGNSA. This CDR3 is 13 amino acids long. The CDR3 DNA is TGTGCCAGCAGCTCCCAGAGCCGTAGTGGCTACACCTTC. As protein: CASSSQSRSGYTF.

The rearrangement links TRBV28 to TRBJ2-5, with 10 bases matching TRBD1. The CDR3 spans 16 residues. Germline V gene lookup returns CDR1 MDHEN and CDR2 SYDVKM. V dropped 4 bases and J dropped 4; count of bases not matched to a gene: 9. The CDR3 bases are TGTGCCAGCAGTTCACTGGGACAGGGGTATGGAGAGACCCAGTACTTC. Encoded protein: CASSSLGQGYGETQYF.

This clonotype occurred a few times. The V call is TRBV5-1, the J call TRBJ2-3; TRBD1 matches at 10 bases. The length of the CDR3 is 15 residues. The V segment lost 5 bases and the J segment 4 bases; nucleotides outside the gene matches: 7. Looked up from germline, CDR1 is SGHRS and CDR2 is YFSETQ. DNA of the CDR3: TGCGCCAGCAGAGTGGGGGGACAGGGGTCAGATACGCAGTATTTT. Encoded protein: CASRVGGQGSDTQYF.

A single count supports this clonotype. The chain recombines TRBV7-9 with TRBJ2-7; 10 positions match TRBD2. The V gene end was trimmed by 4 bases and the J gene end by 2 bases; junction bases not matched to a gene: 8. This CDR3 comprises 16 residues. Germline CDR1 is SEHNR and CDR2 is FQNEAQ (reference sequence). The CDR3 region is CASSYRTSGAAYEQYF. CDR3 DNA: TGTGCCAGCAGCTACAGGACTAGCGGTGCTGCCTACGAGCAGTACTTC.

This clonotype has just a few counts. The chain has TRBV20-1 and TRBJ2-7; TRBD1 aligns across 8 bases. CDR3 length equals 14 residues. In germline, CDR1 is DFQATT, CDR2 SNEGSKA (reference sequence). With V trimmed by 3 bases and J by 0 bases, 4 bases remained unmatched. CDR3: CSASGQGASYEQYF. In nucleotides, the CDR3 is TGCAGTGCTAGCGGACAGGGAGCCTCCTACGAGCAGTACTTC.

The chain has TRBV9 and TRBJ1-4; D is unclear. Trimming shortened V by 0 bases and J by 5 bases, and 14 bases separated the two germline ends. The CDR3 loop spans 16 amino acids. CDR1 is SGDLS and CDR2 is YYNGEE in the germline V gene. Here the CDR3 reads CASSVGASGTNEKLFF. The CDR3 DNA sequence: TGTGCCAGCAGCGTAGGAGCGTCGGGTACCAATGAAAAACTGTTTTTT.

In its sample, this clonotype was seen a few times. The gene calls are TRBV4-3 and TRBJ2-6, with D possibly TRBD2 on 5 matching bases. The germline V gene has CDR1 LGHNA and CDR2 YSLEER. Trimming took 4 bases from V and 4 from J, leaving 14 bases between them. The CDR3 is made up of 16 amino acids. The CDR3 is CASSPRVASGANVLTF. CDR3 coding DNA: TGCGCCAGCAGCCCAAGGGTAGCGTCCGGGGCCAACGTCCTGACTTTC.

The V and J genes are TRBV6-2 or TRBV6-3 and TRBJ1-4; TRBD1 agrees at 9 bases. CDR3 length: 16 residues. CDR1 MNHEY and CDR2 SVGEGT come from the germline V gene. V dropped 5 bases and J dropped 8; count of bases not matched to a gene: 12. The CDR3 spells CASSPPPGQGVEKLFF. The CDR3 bases are TGTGCCAGCAGTCCCCCACCGGGACAGGGAGTAGAAAAACTGTTTTTT.

The chain has TRBV7-2 and TRBJ2-7; D unresolved. Germline loops: CDR1 SGHTA, CDR2 FQGNSA. The CDR3 contains 16 residues. With 5 bases removed from V and 9 bases from J, the gap between germline ends came to 26 bases. The CDR3 nucleotides read TGTGCCAGCAGCCCCGGACGCCTTCCTCCAAGCGCCGGGCAGTACTTC. Protein product: CASSPGRLPPSAGQYF.

This clonotype was detected a few times. This chain links TRBV10-3 with TRBJ2-1; 7 bases map to TRBD1. V shed 7 bases, J shed 4 bases, and the junction held 4 bases outside the gene matches. This CDR3 is 13 amino acids long. The germline V gene has CDR1 ENHRY and CDR2 SYGVKD. The CDR3 nucleotides read TGTGCCATCATGGGGACAGCATACAATGAGCAGTTCTTC. Its protein product is CAIMGTAYNEQFF.

The table lists this clonotype with a few counts. The chain combines TRBV20-1 with TRBJ2-4; 9 nucleotides align to TRBD1. The CDR3 length is 15 residues. V dropped 3 bases and J dropped 0; count of bases not matched to a gene: 3. The germline CDR1 and CDR2 sequences are DFQATT and SNEGSKA (reference sequence). The CDR3 sequence is CSASRTGEAKNIQYF. DNA for the CDR3: TGCAGTGCTAGTAGGACAGGGGAAGCCAAAAACATTCAGTACTTC.

V usage is TRBV7-9 and J usage is TRBJ1-1; no clear D. CDR1 is SEHNR and CDR2 is FQNEAQ in the germline V gene (reference sequence). V gave up 2 bases and J gave up 0 bases, with 7 bases separating them. CDR3 length: 14 amino acids. CDR3 nucleotides: TGTGCCAGCAGCTTACAGGAGGTGAACACTGAAGCTTTCTTT. Translated: CASSLQEVNTEAFF. Supplemented by reference TRBV7-9 and TRBJ1-1, the full variable domain reads DTGVSQNPRHKITKRGQNVTFRCDPISEHNRLYWYRQTLGQGPEFLTYFQNEAQLEKSRLLSDRFSAERPKGSFSTLEIQRTEQGDSAMYLCASSLQEVNTEAFFGQGTRLTVV.

This clonotype was seen only a few times. The chain combines TRBV20-1 with TRBJ1-4, with unresolved D. Germline V gene data show CDR1 as DFQATT and CDR2 as SNEGSKA (reference sequence). CDR3 size: 13 residues. V dropped 5 bases and J dropped 0 bases, with 7 bases sitting between them. The CDR3: CSASRTTNEKLFF. For the CDR3, the DNA is TGCAGTGCTTCGAGGACAACTAATGAAAAACTGTTTTTT.

V usage is TRBV20-1 and J usage is TRBJ1-1; D is unclear. The germline V gene encodes CDR1 DFQATT and CDR2 SNEGSKA (reference sequence). The V end lost 6 bases, the J end lost 1 base, and 12 bases lay between the germline ends. This CDR3 comprises 13 residues. CDR3 coding DNA: TGCAGTGCGCCCGGCCTTGGGAACACTGAAGCTTTCTTT. It translates to CSAPGLGNTEAFF.

This chain connects TRBV2 to TRBJ1-1; D might be TRBD1 (6 bases). This CDR3 region has 15 residues. V was pared by 6 bases and J by 1 base, with 15 bases between. Germline lookup yields CDR1 SNHLY and CDR2 FYNNEI. The CDR3 sequence is CASSPGGQANTEAFF. The CDR3, as DNA: TGTGCCAGCAGCCCCGGGGGGCAGGCGAACACTGAAGCTTTCTTT.

Here the CDR3 DNA reads TGTGCCAGCAGTGCATTCGGAGCGGGACAGGATTCCTACGAGCAGTACTTC. Amino acid sequence: CASSAFGAGQDSYEQYF. The chain has TRBV6-2 or TRBV6-3 and TRBJ2-7; possible D gene TRBD1, 8 bases. Trimming pared 5 bases from V and 1 base from J, leaving 21 bases between. In germline, CDR1 is MNHEY, CDR2 SVGEGT. The CDR3 consists of 17 residues.

This clonotype was seen just once. J is TRBJ2-5 and V is TRBV20-1; no firm D call. Near its end, the DNA agrees better with TRBJ2-7, so the J call may be wrong. From germline, CDR1 is DFQATT and CDR2 SNEGSKA (reference sequence). This CDR3 contains 13 residues. The CDR3 DNA sequence: TGCAGTGCTAGAGATTCCCCGAGTCACGAGCAGTACTTC. Residues: CSARDSPSHEQYF.

As to this clonotype: At one end, the junction sequence differs from germline, possibly due to a read error. This chain joins TRBV5-1 and TRBJ2-1; TRBD1 matches at 10 bases. Germline assignment: CDR1 SGHRS and CDR2 YFSETQ. The CDR3 has 15 amino acids. CDR3 sequence (DNA): TGCGCCAGCAGCGCGGGACAGGGGTCGTTCAATGGGCAGTTCTTC. This codes for CASSAGQGSFNGQFF.

This rearrangement joins TRBV5-6 to TRBJ1-2, with D possibly TRBD1 on 6 matching bases. The V end was cut by 0 bases, the J end by 7 bases, with 19 bases between. Per germline, CDR1 SGHDT and CDR2 YYEEEE. This CDR3 has 16 residues. The CDR3 sequence is CASSLVRGPTGGGYTF. For the CDR3, the DNA is TGTGCCAGCAGCTTGGTGCGCGGACCGACAGGCGGTGGCTACACCTTC.

V gene TRBV6-5 combines with J gene TRBJ1-2; TRBD1 aligns across 11 bases. The CDR3 is 14 amino acids. The trim removed 5 bases at V and 4 bases at J, leaving 3 bases unmatched. Germline loops: CDR1 MNHEY, CDR2 SVGAGI. This chain's CDR3 is CASSRTGGTYGYTF. The CDR3, as DNA: TGTGCCAGCAGTAGGACAGGGGGCACCTATGGCTACACCTTC.

This clonotype was counted a few times. The CDR3 loop reads CASSKLQGAGTEAFF. The CDR3 DNA reads TGTGCCAGCAGTAAACTACAGGGAGCGGGCACTGAAGCTTTCTTT. The chain links TRBV6-5 to TRBJ1-1, with D possibly being TRBD1 (6 bases). The V end lost 5 bases, the J end lost 4 bases, and 17 bases lay between the germline ends. This CDR3 region has 15 residues. Germline CDR1 MNHEY, CDR2 SVGAGI.

V and J are TRBV5-1 and TRBJ2-3, with TRBD2 identical over 14 bases. This CDR3 is built from 20 residues. Germline-derived CDR1 and CDR2 are SGHRS and YFSETQ. Losses at the gene ends were 4 bases for V and 1 base for J; bases not matched to a gene: 14. The CDR3 here is CASSRRTSGGSGSGTDTQYF. CDR3 nucleotides: TGCGCCAGCAGCAGGAGGACTAGCGGGGGGTCCGGGTCGGGCACAGATACGCAGTATTTT. The full variable domain, with the rest looked up from reference TRBV5-1 and TRBJ2-3, is KAGVTQTPRYLIKTRGQQVTLSCSPISGHRSVSWYQQTPGQGLQFLFEYFSETQRNKGNFPGRFSGRQFSNSRSEMNVSTLELGDSALYLCASSRRTSGGSGSGTDTQYFGPGTRLTVL.